Listed below are T cell receptor beta chains from one sample, sequenced in a study of blood T cells in healthy people across ages. TCRdb processed the 5' RACE reads anew with MiXCR; each CDR3 protein has one entry. Found here are 1,500,000 or so distinct CDR3 sequences, almost 60% of them singletons; the top ten hold over 5.5%. The sample comprised blood. These receptors were obtained from a man aged 18 to 30 in good health. Both conserved end residues are part of each CDR3. The order of the fields is V gene, CDR3 protein.

V gene: TRBV10-3; CDR3 protein: CAISEPGEGNTEAFF
V gene: TRBV6-1; CDR3 protein: CASSGRRGEQFF
V gene: TRBV5-1; CDR3 protein: CASSGTQGIGSLGEQYF
V gene: TRBV6-5; CDR3 protein: CASSFLPLGAGAGDTQYF
V gene: TRBV30; CDR3 protein: CSWGHYEQYF
V gene: TRBV6-5; CDR3 protein: CASSQAPNYGYTF
V gene: TRBV9; CDR3 protein: CASSAQDYEQFF
V gene: TRBV5-1; CDR3 protein: CASSSTGVGIQYF
V gene: TRBV10-3; CDR3 protein: CAISLYGNGYTF
V gene: TRBV6-5; CDR3 protein: CASSSVDRGWYSNQPQHF
V gene: TRBV28; CDR3 protein: CASSFEGRSYNEQFF
V gene: TRBV18; CDR3 protein: CASSRGDLSGNTIYF
V gene: TRBV12-3/TRBV12-4; CDR3 protein: CASSLSGDSKPLETQYF
V gene: TRBV12-3/TRBV12-4; CDR3 protein: CASHGGLNTGELFF
V gene: TRBV29-1; CDR3 protein: CSVALPSNTGELFF
V gene: TRBV20-1; CDR3 protein: CSSPERQGNMETQYF
V gene: TRBV6-5; CDR3 protein: CASSYSMGGIGNEQFF
V gene: TRBV6-6; CDR3 protein: CASSPMDAQYF
V gene: TRBV6-2/TRBV6-3; CDR3 protein: CASSTLAGGREQYF
V gene: TRBV7-9; CDR3 protein: CASSLGQGSRRETQYF
V gene: TRBV21-1; CDR3 protein: CASSKGGALSSYNSPLHF
V gene: TRBV12-3/TRBV12-4; CDR3 protein: CASSLALAGDKQYF
V gene: TRBV6-1; CDR3 protein: CASSQTRASGIGYGYTF
V gene: TRBV4-3; CDR3 protein: CASSQDMGGSYNEQFF
V gene: TRBV7-9; CDR3 protein: CASSFQPGQGAWEQYF
V gene: TRBV25-1; CDR3 protein: CASSAIGTRGTDTQYF
V gene: TRBV20-1; CDR3 protein: CSARRKREFQETQYF
V gene: TRBV4-2; CDR3 protein: CASSALAGSSYNEQFF
V gene: TRBV27; CDR3 protein: CASSWTGANVLTF
V gene: TRBV11-2; CDR3 protein: CASSLGPYTGNHSEAFF
V gene: TRBV28; CDR3 protein: CASIPVDATNYGYTF
V gene: TRBV29-1; CDR3 protein: CSVEGEGAGTYEQYF
V gene: TRBV10-3; CDR3 protein: CATSGGDSYEQYF
V gene: TRBV2; CDR3 protein: CASSGSSAYEQYF
V gene: TRBV6-5; CDR3 protein: CASSYEGEAFF
V gene: TRBV6-5; CDR3 protein: CASRAFPNQPQHF
V gene: TRBV27; CDR3 protein: CASSLISSRGPTYEQYF
V gene: TRBV27; CDR3 protein: CASSRHPDTLEAFF
V gene: TRBV21-1; CDR3 protein: CASSNSSFTSGSKGEQYF
V gene: TRBV2; CDR3 protein: CASKRNGGSYNEQFF
V gene: TRBV12-3/TRBV12-4; CDR3 protein: CASSLATGTTKETQYF
V gene: TRBV18; CDR3 protein: CASFSGTGDEKLFF
V gene: TRBV12-5; CDR3 protein: CASGLGTDYGYTF
V gene: TRBV7-9; CDR3 protein: CASQLANEQYF
V gene: TRBV29-1; CDR3 protein: CSVQGLAGYNEQFF
V gene: TRBV7-2; CDR3 protein: CASSRGLFGTDTQYF
V gene: TRBV7-2; CDR3 protein: CASSLVPPQGANEKLFF
V gene: TRBV4-2; CDR3 protein: CASSGGGLKNIQYF